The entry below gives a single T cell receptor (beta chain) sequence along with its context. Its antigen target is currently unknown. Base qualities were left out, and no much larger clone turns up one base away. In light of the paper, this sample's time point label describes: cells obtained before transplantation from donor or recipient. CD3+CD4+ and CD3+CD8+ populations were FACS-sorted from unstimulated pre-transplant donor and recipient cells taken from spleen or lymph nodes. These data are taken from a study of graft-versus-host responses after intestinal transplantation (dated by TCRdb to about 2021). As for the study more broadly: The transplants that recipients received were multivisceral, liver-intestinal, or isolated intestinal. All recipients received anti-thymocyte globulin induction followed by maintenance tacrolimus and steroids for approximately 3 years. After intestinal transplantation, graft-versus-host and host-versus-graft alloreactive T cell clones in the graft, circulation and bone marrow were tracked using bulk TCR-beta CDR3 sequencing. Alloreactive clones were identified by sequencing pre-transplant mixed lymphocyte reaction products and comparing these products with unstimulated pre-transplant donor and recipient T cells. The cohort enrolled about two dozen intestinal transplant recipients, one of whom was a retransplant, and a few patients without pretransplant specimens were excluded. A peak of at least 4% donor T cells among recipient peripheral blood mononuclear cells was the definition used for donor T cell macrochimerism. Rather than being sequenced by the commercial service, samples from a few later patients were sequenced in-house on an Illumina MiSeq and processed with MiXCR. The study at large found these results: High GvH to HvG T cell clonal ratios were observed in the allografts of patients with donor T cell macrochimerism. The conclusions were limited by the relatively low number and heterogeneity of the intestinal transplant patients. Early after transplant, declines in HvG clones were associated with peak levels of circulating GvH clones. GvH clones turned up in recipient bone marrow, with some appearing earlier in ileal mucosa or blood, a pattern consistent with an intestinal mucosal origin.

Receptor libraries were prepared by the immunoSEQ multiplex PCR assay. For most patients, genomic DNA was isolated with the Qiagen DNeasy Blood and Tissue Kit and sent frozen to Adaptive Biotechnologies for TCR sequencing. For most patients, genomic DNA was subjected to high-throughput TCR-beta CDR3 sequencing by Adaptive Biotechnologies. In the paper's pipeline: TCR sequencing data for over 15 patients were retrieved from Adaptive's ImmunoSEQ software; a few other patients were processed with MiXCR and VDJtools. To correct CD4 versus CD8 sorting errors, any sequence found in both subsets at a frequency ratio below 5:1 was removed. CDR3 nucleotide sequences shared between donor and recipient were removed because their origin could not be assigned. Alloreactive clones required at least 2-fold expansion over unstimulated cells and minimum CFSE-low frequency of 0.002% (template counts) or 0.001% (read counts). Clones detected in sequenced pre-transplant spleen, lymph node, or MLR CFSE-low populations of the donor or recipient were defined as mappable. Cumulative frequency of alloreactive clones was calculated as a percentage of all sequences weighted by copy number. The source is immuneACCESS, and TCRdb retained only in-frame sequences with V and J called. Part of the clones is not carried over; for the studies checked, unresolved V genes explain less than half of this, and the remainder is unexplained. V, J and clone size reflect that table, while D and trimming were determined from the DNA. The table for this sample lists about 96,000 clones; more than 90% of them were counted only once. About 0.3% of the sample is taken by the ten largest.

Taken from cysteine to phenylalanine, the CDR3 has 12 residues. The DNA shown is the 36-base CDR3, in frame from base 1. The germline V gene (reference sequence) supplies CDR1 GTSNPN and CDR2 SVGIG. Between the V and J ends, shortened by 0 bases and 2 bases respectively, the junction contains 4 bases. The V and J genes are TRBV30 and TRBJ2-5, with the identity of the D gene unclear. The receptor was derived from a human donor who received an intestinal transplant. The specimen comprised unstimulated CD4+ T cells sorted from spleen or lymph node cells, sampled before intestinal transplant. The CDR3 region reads CAWSVWQETQYF. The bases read TGTGCCTGGAGTGTCTGGCAAGAGACCCAGTACTTC.